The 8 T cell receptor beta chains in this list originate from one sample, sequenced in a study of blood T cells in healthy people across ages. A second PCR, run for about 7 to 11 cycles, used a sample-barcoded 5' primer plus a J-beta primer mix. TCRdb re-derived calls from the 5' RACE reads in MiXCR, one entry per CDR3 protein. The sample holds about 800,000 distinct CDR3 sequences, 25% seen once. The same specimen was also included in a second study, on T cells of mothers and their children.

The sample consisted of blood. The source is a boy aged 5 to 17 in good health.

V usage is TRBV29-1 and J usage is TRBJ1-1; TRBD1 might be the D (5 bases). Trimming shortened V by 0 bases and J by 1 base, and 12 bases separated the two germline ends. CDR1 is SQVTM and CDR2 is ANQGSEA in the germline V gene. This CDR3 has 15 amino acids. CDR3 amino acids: CSVEDRDLWNTEAFF. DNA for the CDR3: TGCAGCGTTGAAGACCGGGACCTGTGGAACACTGAAGCTTTCTTT.

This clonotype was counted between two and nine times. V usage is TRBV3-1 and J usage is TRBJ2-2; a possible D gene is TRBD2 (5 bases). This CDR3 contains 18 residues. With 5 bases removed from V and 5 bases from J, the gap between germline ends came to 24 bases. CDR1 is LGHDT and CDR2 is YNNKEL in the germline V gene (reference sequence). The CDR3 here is CASSSRGRWLAKTGELFF. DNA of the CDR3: TGTGCCAGCAGCTCAAGAGGCCGTTGGCTAGCAAAGACCGGGGAGCTGTTTTTT.

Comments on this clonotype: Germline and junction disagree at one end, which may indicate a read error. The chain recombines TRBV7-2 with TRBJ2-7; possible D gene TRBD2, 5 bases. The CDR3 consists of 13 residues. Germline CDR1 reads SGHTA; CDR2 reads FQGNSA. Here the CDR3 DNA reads TGTGCCAGCAGCGATGGTTTTGGAGGCTCCATGAGCTTC. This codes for CASSDGFGGSMSF.

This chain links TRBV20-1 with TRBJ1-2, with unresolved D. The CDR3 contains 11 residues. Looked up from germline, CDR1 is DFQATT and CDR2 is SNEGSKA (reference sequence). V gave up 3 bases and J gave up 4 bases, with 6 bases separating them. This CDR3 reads CSASFGYGYTF. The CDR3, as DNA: TGCAGTGCTAGTTTTGGCTATGGCTACACCTTC.

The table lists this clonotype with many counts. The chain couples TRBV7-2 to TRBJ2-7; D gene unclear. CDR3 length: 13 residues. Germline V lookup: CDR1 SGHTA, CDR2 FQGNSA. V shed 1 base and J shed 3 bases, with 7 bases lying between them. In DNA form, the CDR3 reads TGTGCCAGCAGCTTAGGGGCAGTCTACGAGCAGTACTTC. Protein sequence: CASSLGAVYEQYF.

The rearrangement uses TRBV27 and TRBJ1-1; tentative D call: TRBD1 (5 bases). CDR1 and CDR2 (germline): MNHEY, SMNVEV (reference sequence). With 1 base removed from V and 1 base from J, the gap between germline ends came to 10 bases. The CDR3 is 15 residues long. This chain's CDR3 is CASSLFRGANTEAFF. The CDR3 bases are TGTGCCAGCAGTTTATTTCGAGGGGCGAACACTGAAGCTTTCTTT.

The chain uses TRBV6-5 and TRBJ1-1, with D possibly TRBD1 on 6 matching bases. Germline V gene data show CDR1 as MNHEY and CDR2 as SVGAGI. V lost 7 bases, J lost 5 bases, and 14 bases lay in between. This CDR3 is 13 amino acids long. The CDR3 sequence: CASTKGGDTEAFF. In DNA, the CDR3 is TGTGCCAGCACCAAGGGGGGTGATACTGAAGCTTTCTTT.

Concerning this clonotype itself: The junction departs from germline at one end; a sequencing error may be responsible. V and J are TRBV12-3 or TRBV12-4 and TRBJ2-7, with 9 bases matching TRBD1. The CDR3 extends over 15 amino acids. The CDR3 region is CASSSRQGVYYEQHF. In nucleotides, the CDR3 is TGTGCCAGCAGTTCCCGACAGGGGGTGTACTACGAGCAGCACTTC.